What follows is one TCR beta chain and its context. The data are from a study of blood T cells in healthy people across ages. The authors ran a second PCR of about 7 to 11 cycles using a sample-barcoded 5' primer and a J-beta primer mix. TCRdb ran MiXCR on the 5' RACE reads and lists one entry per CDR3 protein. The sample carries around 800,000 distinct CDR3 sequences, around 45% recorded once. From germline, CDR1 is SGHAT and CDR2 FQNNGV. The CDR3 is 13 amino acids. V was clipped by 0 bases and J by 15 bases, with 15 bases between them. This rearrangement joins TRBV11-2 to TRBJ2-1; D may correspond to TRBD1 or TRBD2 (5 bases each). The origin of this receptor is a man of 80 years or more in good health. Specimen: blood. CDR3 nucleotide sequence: TGTGCCAGCAGCTTAGATCATGGGTCGGGGCGGTTCTTC. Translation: CASSLDHGSGRFF.